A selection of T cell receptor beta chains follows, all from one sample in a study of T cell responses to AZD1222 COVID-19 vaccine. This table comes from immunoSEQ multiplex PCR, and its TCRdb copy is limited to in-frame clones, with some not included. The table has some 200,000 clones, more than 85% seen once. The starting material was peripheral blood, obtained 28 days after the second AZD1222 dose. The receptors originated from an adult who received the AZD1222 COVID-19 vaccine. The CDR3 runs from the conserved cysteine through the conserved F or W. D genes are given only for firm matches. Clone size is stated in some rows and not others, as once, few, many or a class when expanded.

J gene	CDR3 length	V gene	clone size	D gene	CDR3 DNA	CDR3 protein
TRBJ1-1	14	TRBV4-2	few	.	TGTGCCAGCAGCCAAGATAACAGCTACGGAGAAGCTTTCTTT	CASSQDNSYGEAFF
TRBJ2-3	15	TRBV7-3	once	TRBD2	TGTGCCAGCAGCCCGACTAGCGGGAGGACAGATACGCAGTATTTT	CASSPTSGRTDTQYF
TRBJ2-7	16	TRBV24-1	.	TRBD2	TGTGCCACCAGTGATCGGCGTAGCGGGAGTATGGACGAGCAGTACTTC	CATSDRRSGSMDEQYF
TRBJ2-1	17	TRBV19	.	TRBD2	TGTGCCAGTAGTATGGGGACTAGCGCCAGCTCCTACAATGAGCAGTTCTTC	CASSMGTSASSYNEQFF
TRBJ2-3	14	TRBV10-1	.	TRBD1	TGCGCCAGTTCGCCGGGACAGAGCACAGATACGCAGTATTTT	CASSPGQSTDTQYF
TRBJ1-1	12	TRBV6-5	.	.	TGTGCCAGCAGTTACGGGGCAGGGGAAGCTTTCTTT	CASSYGAGEAFF
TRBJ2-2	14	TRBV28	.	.	TGTGCCAGCAAGGGCGGCGGAGACACCGGGGAGCTGTTTTTT	CASKGGGDTGELFF
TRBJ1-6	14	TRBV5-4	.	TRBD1	TGTGCCAGCAGCTCAGGGACAGGGTATTCACCCCTCCACTTT	CASSSGTGYSPLHF
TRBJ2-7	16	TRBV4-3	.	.	TGCGCCAGCAGCCAAGATGAAGGGGGGAGGGCCTACGAGCAGTACTTC	CASSQDEGGRAYEQYF
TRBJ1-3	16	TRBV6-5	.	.	TGTGCCAGCAGTTTCTCGACCGGGCGGCCTGGAAACACCATATATTTT	CASSFSTGRPGNTIYF
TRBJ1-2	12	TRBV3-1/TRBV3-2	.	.	TGTGCCAGCAGTTTAGCATATCGAGGCTACACCTTC	CASSLAYRGYTF
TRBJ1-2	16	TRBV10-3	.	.	TGTGCCATCAGTGGGGGTGGGGCCGGACGGAACTATGGCTACACCTTC	CAISGGGAGRNYGYTF
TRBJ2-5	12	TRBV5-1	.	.	TGCGCCAGCAGCTTACTACAAGAGACCCAGTACTTC	CASSLLQETQYF
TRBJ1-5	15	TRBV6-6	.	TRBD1	TGTGCCAGCAGTTACGGGACAGGGGGCAATCAGCCCCAGCATTTT	CASSYGTGGNQPQHF
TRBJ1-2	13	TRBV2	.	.	TGTGCCAGCAGTGAACAGACAAGTTATGGCTACACCTTC	CASSEQTSYGYTF
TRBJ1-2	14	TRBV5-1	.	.	TGCGCCAGCAGCTTGGCCGAGGCTAACTATGGCTACACCTTC	CASSLAEANYGYTF
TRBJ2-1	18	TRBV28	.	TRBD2	TGTGCCAGCAAAACCAGGGAGGGTGCGGGACCCTCCTGGGGTGAGCAGTTCTTC	CASKTREGAGPSWGEQFF
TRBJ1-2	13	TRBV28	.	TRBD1	TGTGCCAGCAGTCCACAGGGGGTAGGTGGCTACACCTTC	CASSPQGVGGYTF
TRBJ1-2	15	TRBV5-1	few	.	TGCGCCAGCACTGCCAGCCCAGGGCAGGCCAAAGGCTACACCTTC	CASTASPGQAKGYTF
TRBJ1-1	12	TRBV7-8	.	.	TGTGCCAGCAGCTCCGAGTCGATTCGGGCTTTCTTT	CASSSESIRAFF
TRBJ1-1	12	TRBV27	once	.	TGTGCCAGCAGTTCAAGGGACACTGAAGCTTTCTTT	CASSSRDTEAFF
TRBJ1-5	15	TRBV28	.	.	TGTGCCAGCAGTTTAATTGGGGAAGGGAAAGGGCCCCAGCATTTT	CASSLIGEGKGPQHF
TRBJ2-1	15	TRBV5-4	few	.	TGTGCCAGCGCCGGAGGGGACCTAATCTACAATGAGCAGTTCTTC	CASAGGDLIYNEQFF
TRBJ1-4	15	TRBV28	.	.	TGTGCCAGCAGTCTCGCGGGAGCAACTAATGAAAAACTGTTTTTT	CASSLAGATNEKLFF
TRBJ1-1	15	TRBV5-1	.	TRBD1	TGCGCCAGCAGCTTGTTACGGACAGGGGACACTGAAGCTTTCTTT	CASSLLRTGDTEAFF
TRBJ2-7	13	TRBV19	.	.	TGTGCCAGTAGCCCGAGCGTGGCCTACGAGCAGTACTTC	CASSPSVAYEQYF
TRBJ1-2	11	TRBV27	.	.	TGTGCCACTGGGGGGGCCGGTGGCTACACCTTC	CATGGAGGYTF
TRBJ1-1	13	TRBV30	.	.	TGTGCCTGGAGTGTACAGGGTCGGACTGAAGCTTTCTTT	CAWSVQGRTEAFF